This is a list of T cell receptor beta chains from one sample in a study of OX40 agonist ivuxolimab in advanced cancers. Generated by immunoSEQ multiplex PCR, the TCRdb table keeps only in-frame clones and is missing some. In the table there are some 70,000 clones, less than 95% of which are singletons. This specimen consisted of CD4+ or CD8+ T cells sorted from blood, obtained in a trial of the OX40 agonist ivuxolimab. All receptors derive from an adult with an advanced solid tumor such as melanoma, head and neck, liver or kidney cancer. Each CDR3 is given with its conserved first and last residue. D genes are given only for firm matches. Rows may omit the clone size; those that give it use once, few, many or a size class.

v_call	clone_size	j_call	d_call	cdr3_aa	cdr3_nt
TRBV29-1	.	TRBJ1-2	.	CSVGNVAGYGYTF	TGCAGCGTTGGTAACGTGGCCGGCTATGGCTACACCTTC
TRBV6-1	once	TRBJ2-3	TRBD2	CASSGGSGADTQYF	TGTGCCAGCAGTGGCGGGAGCGGGGCAGATACGCAGTATTTT
TRBV2	.	TRBJ2-7	.	CASSVRGLSYEQYF	TGTGCCAGCAGTGTGCGGGGACTCTCCTACGAGCAGTACTTC
TRBV15	.	TRBJ1-2	.	CATSRDGPGSGYTF	TGTGCCACCAGCAGAGATGGCCCAGGCTCTGGCTACACCTTC
TRBV6-1	.	TRBJ1-1	.	CASSSNRAVNTEAFF	TGTGCCAGCAGTTCAAATCGGGCTGTGAACACTGAAGCTTTCTTT
TRBV19	medium-sized	TRBJ2-5	TRBD1	CASSPGGGGETQYF	TGTGCCAGTTCCCCAGGGGGCGGAGGGGAGACCCAGTACTTC
TRBV27	.	TRBJ2-5	TRBD1	CASSLGTGGLWPTGTQYF	TGTGCCAGCAGTTTAGGGACAGGGGGACTATGGCCGACGGGGACCCAGTACTTC
TRBV5-1	.	TRBJ1-5	TRBD1	CASSSQGDSNQPQHF	TGCGCCAGCAGCTCACAGGGGGATAGCAATCAGCCCCAGCATTTT
TRBV5-1	.	TRBJ1-3	.	CASSFDSASGNTIYF	TGCGCCAGCAGCTTCGACAGCGCCTCTGGAAACACCATATATTTT
TRBV15	.	TRBJ2-4	.	CATSVGTSLAKNIQYF	TGTGCCACCAGCGTCGGGACAAGCCTAGCCAAAAACATTCAGTACTTC
TRBV12-5	.	TRBJ1-1	.	CASGFPGQNTEAFF	TGTGCTAGTGGTTTCCCGGGACAGAACACTGAAGCTTTCTTT
TRBV6-1	.	TRBJ2-3	.	CASSEGPTTSLSDTQYF	TGTGCCAGCAGTGAAGGGCCCACGACTAGTCTCTCAGATACGCAGTATTTT
TRBV7-9	.	TRBJ1-6	.	CASSREGNSPLHF	TGTGCCAGCAGCCGAGAGGGGAATTCACCCCTCCACTTT
TRBV5-6	.	TRBJ2-5	.	CASSLIGLGGSETQYF	TGTGCCAGCAGCTTGATCGGTCTGGGGGGATCGGAGACCCAGTACTTC
TRBV6-1	.	TRBJ1-1	.	CASSDPGPRRNTEAFF	TGTGCCAGCAGTGACCCAGGACCCAGAAGGAACACTGAAGCTTTCTTT
TRBV6-1	.	TRBJ1-2	.	CASSPREEDYGYTF	TGTGCCAGCAGTCCTAGGGAGGAGGACTATGGCTACACCTTC
TRBV29-1	.	TRBJ2-3	.	CSVGVGQNTDTQYF	TGCAGCGTGGGAGTAGGACAAAACACAGATACGCAGTATTTT
TRBV7-8	.	TRBJ2-1	TRBD2	CASRTSGYNEQFF	TGTGCCAGTAGGACTAGCGGGTACAATGAGCAGTTCTTC
TRBV15	.	TRBJ2-3	.	CATSRGLVPDTQYF	TGTGCCACCAGCAGAGGACTAGTCCCAGATACGCAGTATTTT
TRBV10-3	.	TRBJ2-3	TRBD2	CATAYGTSGATDTQYF	TGTGCCACCGCCTACGGGACTAGCGGGGCTACAGATACGCAGTATTTT
TRBV7-4	few	TRBJ2-7	.	CASRAPRGGEQYF	TGTGCCAGCAGGGCGCCTCGAGGAGGCGAGCAGTACTTC
TRBV30	.	TRBJ1-1	TRBD1	CAWSPRGQGVVGAFF	TGTGCCTGGAGTCCTAGAGGACAGGGCGTTGTTGGGGCTTTCTTT
TRBV7-6	once	TRBJ2-7	.	CASSLFTPSARLVRLSYEQYF	TGTGCCAGCAGCTTATTCACTCCCAGCGCCCGGCTAGTCCGTTTATCCTACGAGCAGTACTTC
TRBV11-2	once	TRBJ2-5	TRBD1	CASSSGQGAETQYF	TGTGCCAGCAGCTCGGGACAGGGGGCGGAGACCCAGTACTTC
TRBV7-9	.	TRBJ2-2	.	CASSRLAMGTGELFF	TGTGCCAGCAGCCGATTAGCGATGGGCACCGGGGAGCTGTTTTTT
TRBV5-8	.	TRBJ2-1	.	CASSLFGGEQFF	TGTGCCAGCAGCTTGTTCGGAGGAGAGCAGTTCTTC
TRBV19	.	TRBJ1-1	TRBD1	CASSIKGAGEAFF	TGTGCCAGTAGTATAAAGGGGGCTGGAGAAGCTTTCTTT
TRBV6-1	.	TRBJ1-4	.	CASTRSGEKLFF	TGTGCCAGCACTCGAAGTGGGGAAAAACTGTTTTTT
TRBV7-2	.	TRBJ2-5	TRBD1	CASSLDRGGETQYF	TGTGCCAGCAGTTTAGACAGGGGGGGAGAGACCCAGTACTTC
TRBV30	.	TRBJ1-6	.	CAWSEGGAASPLHF	TGTGCCTGGAGTGAAGGGGGGGCTGCTTCACCCCTCCACTTT
TRBV5-7	.	TRBJ1-2	.	CASSQGPLNYGYTF	TGTGCCAGCAGCCAGGGACCGTTAAACTATGGCTACACCTTC
TRBV6-1	.	TRBJ2-3	.	CASKRDHPSTDTQYF	TGTGCCAGCAAAAGGGACCACCCTAGCACAGATACGCAGTATTTT
TRBV19	few	TRBJ1-1	.	CASSPDGTNTEAFF	TGTGCCAGTAGTCCGGACGGGACGAACACTGAAGCTTTCTTT
TRBV5-8	.	TRBJ1-5	.	CASSYPTGSSNQPQHF	TGTGCCAGCAGCTACCCGACAGGTTCTAGCAATCAGCCCCAGCATTTT
TRBV7-2	.	TRBJ1-6	.	CASMRTGSYNSPLHF	TGTGCCAGTATGCGAACAGGGTCCTATAATTCACCCCTCCACTTT
TRBV15	.	TRBJ1-6	TRBD1	CATSRDPGGYSPLHF	TGTGCCACCAGCAGAGATCCAGGGGGTTATTCACCCCTCCACTTT
TRBV5-1	.	TRBJ2-5	TRBD1	CASQNPGQGETQYF	TGCGCCAGCCAAAATCCGGGACAGGGAGAGACCCAGTACTTC
TRBV18	.	TRBJ2-7	.	CASSLLSVEREQYF	TGTGCCAGCTCACTCCTTAGCGTAGAGCGGGAGCAGTACTTC
TRBV6-5	.	TRBJ2-2	.	CASSSARHRNTGELFF	TGTGCCAGCAGTTCCGCCAGACACCGGAACACCGGGGAGCTGTTTTTT
TRBV30	few	TRBJ1-1	.	CAWKGWESGTEAFF	TGTGCCTGGAAAGGCTGGGAATCGGGCACTGAAGCTTTCTTT
TRBV18	.	TRBJ1-6	.	CASSKPGDGSPLHF	TGTGCCAGCTCAAAGCCCGGGGACGGTTCACCCCTCCACTTT
TRBV5-5	.	TRBJ1-5	TRBD1	CASSLGQGASNQPQHF	TGTGCCAGCAGCTTAGGACAGGGGGCGAGCAATCAGCCCCAGCATTTT
TRBV5-4	.	TRBJ2-6	TRBD1	CASNRGQGASGANVLTF	TGTGCCAGCAACCGAGGACAGGGGGCATCTGGGGCCAACGTCCTGACTTTC
TRBV5-1	once	TRBJ2-1	TRBD2	CASSLESSGSNEQFF	TGCGCCAGCAGCTTGGAGAGTAGCGGGAGTAATGAGCAGTTCTTC
TRBV1	.	TRBJ1-2	.	CTSSQPWRHGYTF	TGCACCAGCAGCCAACCATGGCGACATGGCTACACCTTC
TRBV11-3	few	TRBJ2-7	.	CASSLNGQSYEQYF	TGTGCCAGCAGCTTAAATGGTCAGTCCTACGAGCAGTACTTC
TRBV10-3	.	TRBJ2-7	TRBD1	CANSLGTGGGEQYF	TGTGCCAACTCCCTCGGGACAGGGGGGGGCGAGCAGTACTTC
TRBV13	once	TRBJ2-7	TRBD2	CASSHSGSDYEQYF	TGTGCCAGCAGCCATAGCGGGAGTGACTACGAGCAGTACTTC
TRBV11-1	.	TRBJ2-3	.	CASSFGWVDTDTQYF	TGTGCCAGCAGCTTCGGCTGGGTAGACACAGATACGCAGTATTTT
TRBV11-2	.	TRBJ2-5	.	CASSLVPRQEKETQYF	TGTGCCAGCAGCTTAGTCCCGAGACAGGAGAAAGAGACCCAGTACTTC
TRBV6-1	.	TRBJ1-2	TRBD1	CASRKLGQVFGYTF	TGTGCCAGCAGGAAACTCGGACAGGTGTTTGGCTACACCTTC
TRBV18	.	TRBJ2-7	.	CASSPPRGGYRSYEQYF	TGTGCCAGCTCACCACCGAGAGGGGGATATAGGTCCTACGAGCAGTACTTC
TRBV9	.	TRBJ2-1	TRBD2	CASSGTSGRNYNEQFF	TGTGCCAGCAGCGGGACTAGCGGGAGAAATTACAATGAGCAGTTCTTC
TRBV2	.	TRBJ1-4	.	CASRSGGTNEKLFF	TGTGCCAGCAGGAGCGGGGGAACTAATGAAAAACTGTTTTTT
TRBV2	.	TRBJ2-1	TRBD2	CASRLAGGHNEQFF	TGTGCCTCACGCCTAGCGGGGGGCCACAATGAGCAGTTCTTC